The TCR beta chain under discussion was sequenced for a study of glioma-infiltrating T cells. Study overall: Before surgery, glioma patients received dexamethasone for at most six days. General observations from the study: Shared blood CDR3 signature motifs marked patients with low tissue-blood divergence. Above-expected tissue-blood divergence occurred in all gliomas, most in low-grade ones. Very few CDR3 sequences were shared between tissue and blood.

This clonotype has a handful of counts. Its antigen is not known. Using RNA template, CDR3s of TCR alpha and beta were amplified with iRepertoire arm-PCR. A single record per CDR3 protein comes from TCRdb applying MiXCR to the multiplex PCR reads. The profile shows 300,000 to 400,000 distinct CDR3 sequences, 41% of them singletons. The CDR3 runs 14 residues. CDR1 is DFQATT and CDR2 is SNEGSKA in the germline V gene (reference sequence). V lost 6 bases, J lost 4 bases, and 9 bases stayed unmatched. Sequences were obtained from glioma tissue, nonneoplastic brain tissue, or PBMCs (not recorded which). The rearrangement links TRBV20-1 to TRBJ2-7; 10 positions agree with TRBD1. The sequence was collected from a human donor with low-grade glioma or glioblastoma, undergoing nonglioma brain surgery, or in good health (not recorded which). CDR3 residues: CSAPIGQGEYEQYF. The DNA for the CDR3 is TGCAGTGCCCCGATCGGACAGGGGGAGTACGAGCAGTACTTC.